This TCR beta chain appears in the sequencing data of a study of preoperative IRX-2 immunotherapy in early breast cancer. This clone occurred once. Indicated treatment: preoperative locoregional IRX-2 cytokine immunotherapy. This phase Ib study tested locoregional IRX-2 cytokine immunotherapy given before surgery. Germline trimming cut 5 bases from V and 7 bases from J; bases unmatched to any gene: 20. Looked up from germline, CDR1 is SGHNT and CDR2 is YENEEA. The CDR3 spans 19 residues. Assay: immunoSEQ multiplex PCR; the TCRdb copy retains only in-frame clones and omits some. The data show 20,000 to 25,000 clones, 80% to 90% seen once.

The J gene is TRBJ2-2, the V gene TRBV11-3; 9 bases are shared with TRBD1. The sample was tumor tissue, taken after IRX-2 immunotherapy. The clonotype comes from a human donor with breast cancer. The CDR3 sequence: CASSPPGQGLPGLGGELFF. In DNA form, the CDR3 reads TGTGCCAGCAGCCCTCCGGGACAGGGCCTACCCGGGCTGGGCGGGGAGCTGTTTTTT.